These 23 T cell receptor beta chains were all obtained from the same sample, sequenced in a study of ipilimumab plus nivolumab after autologous stem cell transplantation. The data were produced by immunoSEQ multiplex PCR, yet TCRdb's version contains in-frame clones alone and is incomplete. The sample includes 15,000 to 20,000 clones, approximately 75% of them seen just once. The sequencing used PBMCs, collected in a trial of ipilimumab plus nivolumab as post-transplant consolidation. These receptor sequences come from a male donor with diffuse large B-cell lymphoma.

This clone is judged hyperexpanded (1% or more). The chain is built from TRBV27 and TRBJ2-7; 8 nucleotides match TRBD1. CDR3 length: 16 residues. Germline-derived CDR1 and CDR2 are MNHEY and SMNVEV (reference sequence). With V trimmed by 0 bases and J by 2 bases, 6 bases remained unmatched. The CDR3 reads CASSLSSRDRPYEQYF. The CDR3 region has the DNA TGTGCCAGCAGTTTATCTTCCCGGGACAGGCCCTACGAGCAGTACTTC.

V is TRBV6-5 and J is TRBJ1-6; 7 bases are a match to TRBD1. The trim removed 2 bases at V and 4 bases at J, leaving 5 bases unmatched. Germline V lookup: CDR1 MNHEY, CDR2 SVGAGI. The CDR3 loop spans 16 amino acids. The CDR3 DNA sequence: TGTGCCAGCAGTTACGAGGACAGGCAGTATAATTCACCCCTCCACTTT. This translates into CASSYEDRQYNSPLHF.

The rearrangement uses TRBV7-6 and TRBJ1-3, with D unresolved. This CDR3 comprises 16 residues. Per the germline V gene, CDR1 is SGHVS and CDR2 is FNYEAQ. Deletions cut 1 base from V and 0 bases from J, with 10 bases between. Written as DNA, the CDR3 is TGTGCCAGCAGCTTAGGTGCTCCGAGCTCTGGAAACACCATATATTTT. As protein: CASSLGAPSSGNTIYF.

The V and J genes are TRBV25-1 and TRBJ1-1; 7 bases are shared with TRBD1. The CDR3 has 14 residues. V dropped 0 bases and J dropped 7; count of bases not matched to a gene: 5. The V gene's germline CDR1 is MGHDK and CDR2 SYGVNS. In DNA form, the CDR3 reads TGTGCCAGCAGTGAATATCAGACAGGGAGTGAAGCTTTCTTT. The encoded protein is CASSEYQTGSEAFF. The variable domain in full, with the rest retrieved from reference TRBV25-1 and TRBJ1-1, is EADIYQTPRYLVIGTGKKITLECSQTMGHDKMYWYQQDPGMELHLIHYSYGVNSTEKGDLSSESTVSRIRTEHFPLTLESARPSHTSQYLCASSEYQTGSEAFFGQGTRLTVV.

This chain uses TRBV11-2 with TRBJ1-1; no firm D call. Germline V gene sequence: CDR1 SGHAT, CDR2 FQNNGV. V shed 5 bases and J shed 1 base, with 11 bases lying between them. The CDR3 runs 14 residues. CDR3 coding DNA: TGTGCCAGCAGCCCAGGACTTCAGAACACTGAAGCTTTCTTT. Translating it yields CASSPGLQNTEAFF.

The chain joins TRBV12-2 to TRBJ2-2; whether TRBD2, the table's D call, matches the DNA was not checked. TRBV12-2 is given as a pseudogene. The CDR3 is 18 amino acids. The CDR3 region has the DNA TGTGCAAGTCGCTTAGGAGTTAGAGGTCAAGCGAACACCGGGGAGCTGTTTTTT. It translates to CASRLGVRGQANTGELFF.

This chain uses TRBV6-5 with TRBJ2-7; TRBD2 matches at 12 bases. V shed 6 bases, J shed 6 bases, and the junction held 6 bases outside the gene matches. CDR1 and CDR2 (germline): MNHEY, SVGAGI. The CDR3 is 14 amino acids. DNA of the CDR3: TGTGCCAGCAGCCGTACTAGCGGGGGGCCCGAGCAGTACTTC. It yields the protein CASSRTSGGPEQYF.

The chain links TRBV2 to TRBJ2-2, with TRBD1 matching 10 bases. This CDR3 comprises 16 residues. J lost 4 bases, V lost 10 bases, and 12 bases had no gene match. Germline assignment: CDR1 SNHLY and CDR2 FYNNEI. The CDR3 DNA is TGTGCCACCCTAGTGACAGGGGGCAAAGGCACCGGGGAGCTGTTTTTT. Its translation is CATLVTGGKGTGELFF.

The rearrangement joins TRBV6-5 to TRBJ1-6; no clear D. Germline assignment: CDR1 MNHEY and CDR2 SVGAGI. The ends were cut back, 6 bases at V and 9 bases at J, with 9 bases in the middle. The CDR3 has 12 residues. The chain's CDR3 is CASSSSASPLHF. The CDR3 DNA sequence: TGTGCCAGCAGCTCGAGTGCTTCACCCCTCCACTTT.

This clone was seen a single time. The chain has TRBV6-4 and TRBJ2-1, with D perhaps matching TRBD1 or TRBD2 (5 bases each). The CDR3 is 14 amino acids. V was cut by 8 bases and J by 5 bases, with 16 bases left in between. Looked up from germline, CDR1 is MRHNA and CDR2 is SNTAGT. The CDR3 bases are TGTGCCAGCCGTCAGGGAACGGGGCACAATGAGCAGTTCTTC. Translated, it gives CASRQGTGHNEQFF.

The chain joins TRBV7-2 to TRBJ1-1, with D possibly matching TRBD1 (5 bases). Per the germline V gene, CDR1 is SGHTA and CDR2 is FQGNSA. The CDR3 is 13 residues long. The V end lost 5 bases, the J end lost 6 bases, and 13 bases lay between the germline ends. CDR3 DNA sequence: TGTGCCAGCAGCAGAACCGGGACCCCTGAAGCTTTCTTT. This gives the protein CASSRTGTPEAFF.

This clone has just one count. V is TRBV5-6 and J is TRBJ1-2; D possibly corresponds to TRBD1 (5 bases). This CDR3 region has 15 residues. Germline V lookup: CDR1 SGHDT, CDR2 YYEEEE. Trimming left V 0 bases short and J 2 bases short, with 11 bases between. DNA for the CDR3: TGTGCCAGCAGCTTGGCCGTCCCAGGGAACTATGGCTACACCTTC. Translating it yields CASSLAVPGNYGYTF.

The chain employs TRBV27 and TRBJ2-2; D remains ambiguous. The CDR3 runs 14 residues. The germline V gene encodes CDR1 MNHEY and CDR2 SMNVEV (reference sequence). Trimming took 4 bases from V and 5 from J, leaving 11 bases between them. The CDR3 DNA is TGTGCCAGCAGTTCCAAAAGGTGGACCGGGGAGCTGTTTTTT. Its translation: CASSSKRWTGELFF.

The J gene is TRBJ1-5, the V gene TRBV5-5, with a tentative D call TRBD1 (5 bases). The CDR3 loop spans 16 amino acids. V lost 0 bases, J lost 4 bases, and 14 bases lay in between. Germline CDR1 and CDR2: SGHKS and YYEKEE (reference sequence). CDR3 nucleotide sequence: TGTGCCAGCAGCTTGGAAGGAGGGGTCGGGAATCAGCCCCAGCATTTT. This gives the protein CASSLEGGVGNQPQHF.

This clone was detected only a few times. In DNA form, the CDR3 reads TGTGCCAGCAGCCGCTCGACAGGGGTCGGCCAGCCCCAGCATTTT. Translated: CASSRSTGVGQPQHF. V usage is TRBV6-5 and J usage is TRBJ1-5; TRBD1 agrees at 8 bases. The length of the CDR3 is 15 residues. Germline V lookup: CDR1 MNHEY, CDR2 SVGAGI. Trimming removed 6 bases from V and 7 bases from J; junction bases left unmatched: 11.

This chain uses TRBV11-2 with TRBJ2-1, with D uncertain. The germline V and J ends were trimmed by 3 bases and 5 bases, with 2 bases remaining between them. The CDR3 runs 11 residues. Germline V lookup: CDR1 SGHAT, CDR2 FQNNGV. The CDR3 spells CASSFNNEQFF. In DNA form, the CDR3 reads TGTGCCAGCAGCTTCAACAATGAGCAGTTCTTC.

The gene calls are TRBV6-6 and TRBJ1-6, with TRBD1 identical over 9 bases. The ends lost 6 bases at V and 7 bases at J; junction bases unmatched: 7. The CDR3 length is 15 residues. Germline V gene sequence: CDR1 MNHNY, CDR2 SVGAGI (reference sequence). CDR3: CASREQGAKNSPLHF. The CDR3 coding sequence is TGTGCCAGCAGAGAACAGGGGGCAAAGAATTCACCCCTCCACTTT.

This clone is classed as medium-sized (0.01 to 0.1%). The chain couples TRBV9 to TRBJ1-3; D not resolved. The CDR3 is 15 residues long. Germline V lookup: CDR1 SGDLS, CDR2 YYNGEE. Between the trimmed V and J ends, which lost 4 bases and 2 bases, there was a span of 13 bases. CDR3 in amino acids: CASSPQPATGNTIYF. CDR3 nucleotide sequence: TGTGCCAGCAGCCCCCAGCCAGCCACTGGAAACACCATATATTTT.

In its sample, this clone was seen once. The gene calls are TRBV7-9 and TRBJ2-5; D possibly corresponds to TRBD1 (6 bases). Trimming cost V 2 bases and J 5 bases, with 12 bases left between them. The germline V gene encodes CDR1 SEHNR and CDR2 FQNEAQ (reference sequence). The CDR3 is made up of 14 amino acids. The CDR3: CASSLSGTFETQYF. The DNA of the CDR3 is TGTGCCAGCAGCTTATCCGGGACATTCGAGACCCAGTACTTC.

The chain recombines TRBV2 with TRBJ1-4, with D unclear. Germline CDR1 is SNHLY and CDR2 is FYNNEI. V was shortened by 1 base and J by 0 bases, with 6 bases between the two germline ends. The CDR3 sequence is 15 residues long. The CDR3 nucleotides are TGTGCCAGCAGTGAAGACTCAGCAACTAATGAAAAACTGTTTTTT. Translated: CASSEDSATNEKLFF.

This chain connects TRBV23-1 to TRBJ2-1; 10 positions match TRBD2. TRBV23-1 is placed among ORFs of uncertain function. The junction had 5 bases not matched to a gene; V was cut back by 3 bases and J by 3 bases. The CDR3 extends over 16 amino acids. The CDR3 coding sequence is TGCGCCAGCAGTCATCCACTAGCGGGGAGCTACAATGAGCAGTTCTTC. Its protein is CASSHPLAGSYNEQFF.

The sample holds a few counts of this clone. The gene calls are TRBV7-9 and TRBJ1-5; TRBD1 aligns across 10 bases. V dropped 0 bases and J dropped 7; count of bases not matched to a gene: 6. Looked up from germline, CDR1 is SEHNR and CDR2 is FQNEAQ (reference sequence). The CDR3 extends over 16 amino acids. The CDR3 nucleotides are TGTGCCAGCAGCTTAGCGACAGGGGGCAGGGGCCAGCCCCAGCATTTT. This translates into CASSLATGGRGQPQHF. The whole variable domain, filled in from reference TRBV7-9 and TRBJ1-5, reads DTGVSQNPRHKITKRGQNVTFRCDPISEHNRLYWYRQTLGQGPEFLTYFQNEAQLEKSRLLSDRFSAERPKGSFSTLEIQRTEQGDSAMYLCASSLATGGRGQPQHFGDGTRLSIL.

This chain joins TRBV5-1 and TRBJ1-1; 10 bases are shared with TRBD1. The germline CDR1 and CDR2 sequences are SGHRS and YFSETQ. The CDR3 covers 14 residues. The V segment lost 4 bases and the J segment 5 bases; nucleotides outside the gene matches: 5. The CDR3 sequence: CASSAGQGGTEAFF. The CDR3 DNA is TGCGCCAGCAGCGCCGGACAGGGGGGGACTGAAGCTTTCTTT.